The text below deals with one T cell receptor beta chain. The data belong to a study of blood T cell repertoires in COVID-19. Turning to the study itself: The analysed material was cDNA or gDNA that came from T cells, B-cell-depleted T cells, or PBMCs.

V gave up 4 bases and J gave up 7 bases; unmatched junction bases: 10. The CDR3 consists of 16 residues. Germline-derived CDR1 and CDR2 are SGHTA and FQGNSA. Clones were sequenced by immunoSEQ multiplex PCR, and TCRdb holds only the in-frame ones, with some missing. The profile covers 250,000 to 350,000 clones, with around 89% appearing a single time and 0.7% to 0.9% taken by the ten largest. This clonotype was obtained from a young man with acute or convalescent COVID-19. The sequenced material came from peripheral blood. The chain has TRBV7-2 and TRBJ1-6, with 7 bases that match TRBD1. The CDR3 spells CASSSQDRPSNSPLHF. In DNA form, the CDR3 reads TGTGCCAGCAGCTCCCAGGACAGGCCTTCCAATTCACCCCTCCACTTT.